This T cell receptor beta chain was recovered during a study of read filtering for tumor transcriptome and immune sequencing. Overall study: Whole-transcriptome libraries were prepared after DNase treatment. Overall study findings and caveats: This fraction held mixed bone marrow immune cells after CD138-negative sorting.

CDR3 length: 15 residues. Germline values: CDR1 SQVTM, CDR2 ANQGSEA. V gave up 6 bases and J gave up 7 bases; unmatched junction bases: 10. The library was built from around 380 ng RNA with molecular barcoded adaptors for alpha/delta and beta/gamma chains. TCRdb reanalysed the reads using MiXCR and keeps one entry per CDR3 protein. Counted here are about 90,000 distinct CDR3 sequences, 10% to 15% occurring once; the ten biggest clones make up more than 12%. This clonotype was counted ten times or more. What it recognizes is unknown. Every patient had bone marrow sampled while the disease was active. The receptor was isolated from a donor at least 40 years old with multiple myeloma. What was sequenced was a population of CD138-negative cells sorted from bone marrow. The chain carries TRBV29-1 and TRBJ2-1; 12 positions match TRBD2. The CDR3 coding sequence is TGCAGCGTAGACCCTAGCGGGAGGGCCAGGAATGAGCAGTTCTTC. It specifies CSVDPSGRARNEQFF.